This T cell receptor (beta chain) derives from a study of cytomegalovirus exposure and HLA in healthy donors. PCR was performed using 60 Vbeta and 13 Jbeta primers. TCRdb's table, derived via immunoSEQ multiplex PCR, lists solely in-frame clones and lacks some. The sample yields some 150,000 clones, approximately 77% seen once. In germline, CDR1 is MRHNA, CDR2 SNTAGT. The length of the CDR3 is 16 residues. After removal of 0 bases from V and 6 bases from J, the junction contained 6 bases not matched to a gene. This clone has only a few counts. The rearrangement links TRBV6-4 to TRBJ2-1, with TRBD2 matching 9 bases. This clonotype was obtained from a woman between 35 and 50 years old in good health and CMV-seronegative. The specimen sequenced was PBMCs. Here the CDR3 DNA reads TGTGCCAGCAGTGACTCGAGGCGGGGGGGCCTCAATGAGCAGTTCTTC. Translation gives CASSDSRRGGLNEQFF.